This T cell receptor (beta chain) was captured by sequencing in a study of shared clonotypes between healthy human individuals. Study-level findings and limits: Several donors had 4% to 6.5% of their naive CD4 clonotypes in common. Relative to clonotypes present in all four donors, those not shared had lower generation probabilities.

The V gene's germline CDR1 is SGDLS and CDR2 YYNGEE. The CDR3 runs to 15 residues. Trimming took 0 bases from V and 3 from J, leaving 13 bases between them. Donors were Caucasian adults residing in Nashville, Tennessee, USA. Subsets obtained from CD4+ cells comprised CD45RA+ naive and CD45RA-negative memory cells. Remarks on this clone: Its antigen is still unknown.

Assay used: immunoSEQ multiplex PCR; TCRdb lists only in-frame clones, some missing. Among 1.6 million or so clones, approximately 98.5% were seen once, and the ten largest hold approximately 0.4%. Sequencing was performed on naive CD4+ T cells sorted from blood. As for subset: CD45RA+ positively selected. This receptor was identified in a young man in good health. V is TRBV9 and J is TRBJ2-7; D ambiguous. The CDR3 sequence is CASSVGDLLNYEQYF. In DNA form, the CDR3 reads TGTGCCAGCAGCGTAGGAGATCTTCTCAACTACGAGCAGTACTTC.